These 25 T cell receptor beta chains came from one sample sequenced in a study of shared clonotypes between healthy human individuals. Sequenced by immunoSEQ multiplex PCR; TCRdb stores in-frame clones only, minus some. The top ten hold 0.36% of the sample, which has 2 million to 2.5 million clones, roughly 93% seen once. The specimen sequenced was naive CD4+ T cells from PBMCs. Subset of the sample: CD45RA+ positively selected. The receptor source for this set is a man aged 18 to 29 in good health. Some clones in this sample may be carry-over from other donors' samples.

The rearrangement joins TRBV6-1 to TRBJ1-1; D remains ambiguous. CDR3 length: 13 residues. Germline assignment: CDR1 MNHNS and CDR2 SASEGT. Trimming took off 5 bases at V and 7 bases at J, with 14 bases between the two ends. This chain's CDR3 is CASSTLGGLEAFF. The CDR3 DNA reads TGTGCCAGCAGTACGCTGGGAGGGCTTGAAGCTTTCTTT.

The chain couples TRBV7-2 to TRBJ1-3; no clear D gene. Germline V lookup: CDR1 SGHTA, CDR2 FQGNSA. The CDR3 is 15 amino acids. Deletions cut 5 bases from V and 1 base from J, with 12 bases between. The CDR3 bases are TGTGCCAGCAGCAGGACGGCCCATTCTGGAAACACCATATATTTT. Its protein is CASSRTAHSGNTIYF.

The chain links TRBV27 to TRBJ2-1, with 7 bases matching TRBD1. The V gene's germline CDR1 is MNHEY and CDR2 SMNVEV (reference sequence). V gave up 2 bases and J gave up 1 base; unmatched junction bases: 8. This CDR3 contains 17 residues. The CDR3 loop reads CASSLLGQDPSYNEQFF. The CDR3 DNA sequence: TGTGCCAGCAGTTTACTCGGACAGGACCCTTCCTACAATGAGCAGTTCTTC.

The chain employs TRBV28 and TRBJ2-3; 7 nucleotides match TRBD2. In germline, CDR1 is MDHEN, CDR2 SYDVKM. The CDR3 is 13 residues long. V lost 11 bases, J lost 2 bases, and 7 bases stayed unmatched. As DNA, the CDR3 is TGTGCCGGTTCCGGGGGGTACACAGATACGCAGTATTTT. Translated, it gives CAGSGGYTDTQYF.

The CDR3 loop is CASSFGTPLDTQYF. In nucleotides, the CDR3 is TGTGCCAGCAGCTTCGGGACTCCACTAGATACGCAGTATTTT. V is TRBV7-8 and J is TRBJ2-3; maybe TRBD2 (6 bases). Germline V gives CDR1 SGHVS, CDR2 FQNEAQ. CDR3 length: 14 residues. The V end lost 3 bases, the J end lost 5 bases, and 12 bases lay between the germline ends.

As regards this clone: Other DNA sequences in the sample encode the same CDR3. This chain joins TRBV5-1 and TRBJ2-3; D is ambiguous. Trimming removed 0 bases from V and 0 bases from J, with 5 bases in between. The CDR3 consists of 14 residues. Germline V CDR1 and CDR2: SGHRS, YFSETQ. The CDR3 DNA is TGCGCCAGCAGCTTGGAAGGGAGCACAGATACGCAGTATTTT. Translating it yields CASSLEGSTDTQYF.

CDR3 in amino acids: CASSWSSGYNEQFF. The CDR3, as DNA: TGTGCCAGCAGCTGGTCTAGCGGTTACAATGAGCAGTTCTTC. V usage is TRBV11-3 and J usage is TRBJ2-1; 7 bases match TRBD2. The V and J ends lost 4 bases and 4 bases, in that order; junction bases with no gene match: 4. CDR1 is SGHNT and CDR2 is YENEEA in the germline V gene. CDR3 length equals 14 residues.

As DNA, the CDR3 is TGTGCCAGCAGCACCGGGACAGGGGATTATGGCTACACCTTC. It yields the protein CASSTGTGDYGYTF. The chain links TRBV11-2 to TRBJ1-2; 10 positions agree with TRBD1. Germline-derived CDR1 and CDR2 are SGHAT and FQNNGV. The junction had 5 bases not matched to a gene; V was cut back by 5 bases and J by 5 bases. The CDR3 is 14 residues long.

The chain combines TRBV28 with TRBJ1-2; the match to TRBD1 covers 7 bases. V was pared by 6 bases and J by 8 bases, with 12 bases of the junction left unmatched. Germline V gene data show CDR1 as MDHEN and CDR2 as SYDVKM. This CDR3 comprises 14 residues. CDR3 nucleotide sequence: TGTGCCAGCAGCACAGTGGGACAGCCCCACGGCTACACCTTC. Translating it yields CASSTVGQPHGYTF.

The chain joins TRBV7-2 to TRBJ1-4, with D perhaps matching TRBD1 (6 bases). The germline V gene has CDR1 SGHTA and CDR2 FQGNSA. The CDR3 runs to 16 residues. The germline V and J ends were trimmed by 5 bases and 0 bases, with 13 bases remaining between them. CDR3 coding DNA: TGTGCCAGCAGCCCAGGGGTGCGTTCAACTAATGAAAAACTGTTTTTT. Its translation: CASSPGVRSTNEKLFF.

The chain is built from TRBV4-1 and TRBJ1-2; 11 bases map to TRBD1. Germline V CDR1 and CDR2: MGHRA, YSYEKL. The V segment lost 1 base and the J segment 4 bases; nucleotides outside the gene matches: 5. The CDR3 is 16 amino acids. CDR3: CASSQGGQGVLYGYTF. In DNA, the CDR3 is TGCGCCAGCAGCCAAGGGGGACAGGGGGTACTCTATGGCTACACCTTC.

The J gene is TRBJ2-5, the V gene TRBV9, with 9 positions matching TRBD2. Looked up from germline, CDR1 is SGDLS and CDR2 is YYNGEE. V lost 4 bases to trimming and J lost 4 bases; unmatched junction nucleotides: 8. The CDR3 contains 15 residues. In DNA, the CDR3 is TGTGCCAGCAGCTTCTCCGGGACTAGCCGAGAGACCCAGTACTTC. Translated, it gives CASSFSGTSRETQYF. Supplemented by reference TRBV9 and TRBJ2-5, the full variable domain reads DSGVTQTPKHLITATGQRVTLRCSPRSGDLSVYWYQQSLDQGLQFLIQYYNGEERAKGNILERFSAQQFPDLHSELNLSSLELGDSALYFCASSFSGTSRETQYFGPGTRLLVL.

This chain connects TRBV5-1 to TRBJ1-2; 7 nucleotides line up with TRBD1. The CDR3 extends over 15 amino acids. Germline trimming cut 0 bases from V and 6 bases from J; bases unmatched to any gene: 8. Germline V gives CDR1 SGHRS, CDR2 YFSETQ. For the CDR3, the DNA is TGCGCCAGCAGCTTGGGCCCCGGGACAGACAATGGCTACACCTTC. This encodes CASSLGPGTDNGYTF. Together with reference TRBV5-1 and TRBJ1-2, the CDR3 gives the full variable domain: KAGVTQTPRYLIKTRGQQVTLSCSPISGHRSVSWYQQTPGQGLQFLFEYFSETQRNKGNFPGRFSGRQFSNSRSEMNVSTLELGDSALYLCASSLGPGTDNGYTFGSGTRLTVV.

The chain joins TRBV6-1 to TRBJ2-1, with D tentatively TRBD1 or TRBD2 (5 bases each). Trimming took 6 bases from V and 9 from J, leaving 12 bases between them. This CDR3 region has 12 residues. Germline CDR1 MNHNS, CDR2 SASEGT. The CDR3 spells CASRRGGGEQFF. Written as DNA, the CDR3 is TGTGCCAGCAGGCGTGGGGGTGGTGAGCAGTTCTTC.

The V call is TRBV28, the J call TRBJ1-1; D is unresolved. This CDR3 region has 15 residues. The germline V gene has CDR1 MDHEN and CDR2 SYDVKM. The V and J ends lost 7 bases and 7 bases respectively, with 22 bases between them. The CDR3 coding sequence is TGTGCCAGCACCTCCTTCGTCGCCTCGGGAAGTGAAGCTTTCTTT. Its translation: CASTSFVASGSEAFF.

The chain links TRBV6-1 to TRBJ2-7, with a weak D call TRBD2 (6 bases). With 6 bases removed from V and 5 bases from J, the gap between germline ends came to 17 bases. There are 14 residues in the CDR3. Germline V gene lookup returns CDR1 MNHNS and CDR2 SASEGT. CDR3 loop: CASSLPAAGNEQYF. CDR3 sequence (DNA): TGTGCCAGCAGCCTCCCAGCCGCGGGGAACGAGCAGTACTTC.

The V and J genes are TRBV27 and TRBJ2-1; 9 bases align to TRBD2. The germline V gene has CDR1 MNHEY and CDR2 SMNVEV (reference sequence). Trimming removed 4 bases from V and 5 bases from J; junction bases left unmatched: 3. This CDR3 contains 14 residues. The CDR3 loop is CASSSGLAHNEQFF. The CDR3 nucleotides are TGTGCCAGCAGTTCCGGACTAGCGCACAATGAGCAGTTCTTC.

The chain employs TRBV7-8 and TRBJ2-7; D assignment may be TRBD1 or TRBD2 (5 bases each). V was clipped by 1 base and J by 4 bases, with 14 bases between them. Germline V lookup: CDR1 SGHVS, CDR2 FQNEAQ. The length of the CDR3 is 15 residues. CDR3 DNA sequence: TGTGCCAGCAGCTTAGTACCGGGACGGCAATACGAGCAGTACTTC. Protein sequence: CASSLVPGRQYEQYF.

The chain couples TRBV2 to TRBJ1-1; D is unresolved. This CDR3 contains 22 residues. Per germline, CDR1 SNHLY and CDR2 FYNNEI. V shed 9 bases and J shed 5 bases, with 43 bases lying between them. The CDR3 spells CASNAERDGKEDPPLGGTEAFF. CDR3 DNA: TGTGCCAGTAACGCAGAGCGGGATGGTAAAGAAGACCCCCCTCTTGGCGGAACTGAAGCTTTCTTT.

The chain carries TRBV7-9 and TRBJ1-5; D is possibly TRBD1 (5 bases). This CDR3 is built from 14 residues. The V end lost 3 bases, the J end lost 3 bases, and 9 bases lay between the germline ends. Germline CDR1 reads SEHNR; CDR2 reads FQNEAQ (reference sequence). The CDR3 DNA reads TGTGCCAGCAGCTTCGGGGCCACCAATCAGCCCCAGCATTTT. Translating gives CASSFGATNQPQHF.

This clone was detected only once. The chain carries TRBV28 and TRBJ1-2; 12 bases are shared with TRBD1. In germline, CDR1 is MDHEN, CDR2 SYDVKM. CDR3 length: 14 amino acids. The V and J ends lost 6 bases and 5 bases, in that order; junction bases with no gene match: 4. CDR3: CASRRDRGRYGYTF. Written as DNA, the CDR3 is TGTGCCAGCAGGCGGGACAGGGGGCGTTATGGCTACACCTTC.

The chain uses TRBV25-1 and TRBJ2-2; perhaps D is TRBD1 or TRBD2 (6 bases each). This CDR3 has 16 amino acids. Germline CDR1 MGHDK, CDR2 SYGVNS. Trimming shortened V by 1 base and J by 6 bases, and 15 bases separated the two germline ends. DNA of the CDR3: TGTGCCAGCAGTGAATCTGCGGGAAGGGGGGCCGGGGAGCTGTTTTTT. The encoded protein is CASSESAGRGAGELFF. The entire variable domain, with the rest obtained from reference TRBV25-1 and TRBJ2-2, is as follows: EADIYQTPRYLVIGTGKKITLECSQTMGHDKMYWYQQDPGMELHLIHYSYGVNSTEKGDLSSESTVSRIRTEHFPLTLESARPSHTSQYLCASSESAGRGAGELFFGEGSRLTVL.

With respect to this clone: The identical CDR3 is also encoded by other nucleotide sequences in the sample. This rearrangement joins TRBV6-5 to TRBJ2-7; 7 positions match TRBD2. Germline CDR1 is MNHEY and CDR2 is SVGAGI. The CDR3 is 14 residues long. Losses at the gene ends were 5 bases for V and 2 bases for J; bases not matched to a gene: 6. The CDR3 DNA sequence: TGTGCCAGCAGTATAGGAGCGGGACCCTACGAGCAGTACTTC. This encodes CASSIGAGPYEQYF.

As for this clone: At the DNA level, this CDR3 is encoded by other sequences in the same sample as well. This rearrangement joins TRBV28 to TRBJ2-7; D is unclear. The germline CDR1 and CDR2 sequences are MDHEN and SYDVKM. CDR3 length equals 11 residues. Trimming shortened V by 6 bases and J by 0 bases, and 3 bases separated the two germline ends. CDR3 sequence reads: CASRNSYEQYF. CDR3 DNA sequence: TGTGCCAGCAGGAACTCCTACGAGCAGTACTTC.

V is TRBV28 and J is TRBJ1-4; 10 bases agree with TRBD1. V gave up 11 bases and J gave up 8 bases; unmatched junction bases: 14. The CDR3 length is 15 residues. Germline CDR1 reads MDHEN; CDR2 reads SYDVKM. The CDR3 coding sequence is TGTGCCGGGGCAGGGACAGGGGCTTTAAGAGAAAAACTGTTTTTT. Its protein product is CAGAGTGALREKLFF.